The clone carrying this TCR beta chain was seen more than once but under ten times. The primer mix had 60 Vbeta and 13 Jbeta primers. Sequencing used immunoSEQ multiplex PCR; TCRdb keeps in-frame clones, though not all of them. In the table there are roughly 160,000 clones, roughly 74% of which are singletons. The data were obtained in a study of cytomegalovirus exposure and HLA in healthy donors. The sequenced sample was PBMCs. The sequence was obtained from a woman aged 40-49 years in good health and CMV-seropositive.

The CDR3 nucleotides read TGTGCCAGCAGCTTCCAGGGTCTGAACACTGAAGCTTTCTTT. Its protein product is CASSFQGLNTEAFF. The J gene is TRBJ1-1, the V gene TRBV7-9, with a weak D call TRBD1 (5 bases). V lost 3 bases, J lost 0 bases, and 8 bases lay in between. The germline V gene encodes CDR1 SEHNR and CDR2 FQNEAQ (reference sequence). The CDR3 consists of 14 residues.